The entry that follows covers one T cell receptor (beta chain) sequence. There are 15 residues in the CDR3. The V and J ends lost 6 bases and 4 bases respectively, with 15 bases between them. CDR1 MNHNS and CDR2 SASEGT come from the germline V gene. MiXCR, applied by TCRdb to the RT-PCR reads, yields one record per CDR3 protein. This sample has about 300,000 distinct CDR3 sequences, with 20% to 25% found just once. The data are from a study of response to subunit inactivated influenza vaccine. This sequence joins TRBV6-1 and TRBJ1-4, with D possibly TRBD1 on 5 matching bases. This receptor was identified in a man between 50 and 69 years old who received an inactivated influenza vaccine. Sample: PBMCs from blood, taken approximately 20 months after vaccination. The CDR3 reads CASRRGTGFNEKLFF. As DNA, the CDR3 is TGTGCCAGCAGGAGGGGAACAGGTTTTAATGAAAAACTGTTTTTT.